A selection of T cell receptor beta chains follows, all from one sample in a study of OX40 agonist ivuxolimab in advanced cancers. Clones were sequenced by immunoSEQ multiplex PCR, and TCRdb holds only the in-frame ones, with some missing. The sample yields tens of thousands of clones, about 85% seen once. Sequences were derived from CD4+ or CD8+ T cells sorted from blood, sampled in a trial of the OX40 agonist ivuxolimab. These receptors all stem from an adult with an advanced solid tumor such as melanoma, head and neck, liver or kidney cancer. Both conserved end residues are part of each CDR3. A D gene is named only where the DNA matches it firmly. The listing skips clone size in some rows; elsewhere it reads once, few, many or a size class.

size,D,V,J,length,DNA,CDR3
.,.,TRBV7-8,TRBJ1-2,13,TGTGCCAGCAGCTTAGAAAGGTTAACAGGCTACACCTTC,CASSLERLTGYTF
.,TRBD1,TRBV18,TRBJ2-7,13,TGTGCCAGCTCAGACGGACAGGCCTACGAGCAGTACTTC,CASSDGQAYEQYF
.,.,TRBV7-8,TRBJ1-5,15,TGTGCCAGCAGCTTAGAGGGGAATAGCAATCAGCCCCAGCATTTT,CASSLEGNSNQPQHF
.,TRBD2,TRBV7-3,TRBJ2-1,16,TGTGCCAGCAGCTTCCGGACTAGCGTCTCCTACAATGAGCAGTTCTTC,CASSFRTSVSYNEQFF
.,.,TRBV9,TRBJ2-3,12,TGTGCCAGCGGTTATGGAGCAGATACGCAGTATTTT,CASGYGADTQYF
.,.,TRBV20-1,TRBJ2-5,11,TGCAGTGTGCAGGGCCAAGAGACCCAGTACTTC,CSVQGQETQYF
.,.,TRBV23-1,TRBJ1-4,18,TGCGCCAGCAGTCAATCGGGGTCGGGGGGGCGAAAAAATGAAAAACTGTTTTTT,CASSQSGSGGRKNEKLFF
few,.,TRBV18,TRBJ1-5,16,TGTGCCAGCTCACCGGTGGGGGTTCGCGGCAATCAGCCCCAGCATTTT,CASSPVGVRGNQPQHF
.,.,TRBV10-2,TRBJ1-3,12,TGCGCCAGCAGTGAGAATGGAAACACCATATATTTT,CASSENGNTIYF
.,.,TRBV5-1,TRBJ2-3,15,TGCGCCAGCAGCTCCGGGGGAACTAGCACAGATACGCAGTATTTT,CASSSGGTSTDTQYF
once,TRBD2,TRBV4-1,TRBJ2-7,17,TGCGCCAGCAGCCAGACTAGCGGGGCCCCCAGCTCCTACGAGCAGTACTTC,CASSQTSGAPSSYEQYF
once,TRBD1,TRBV10-3,TRBJ2-1,14,TGTGCCGCCTCGACAGGGGGCTTGCACAATGAGCAGTTCTTC,CAASTGGLHNEQFF
.,TRBD2,TRBV9,TRBJ2-2,16,TGTGCCAGCAGCCCACGGGGGGGCTACAACACCGGGGAGCTGTTTTTT,CASSPRGGYNTGELFF
.,.,TRBV7-8,TRBJ1-2,16,TGTGCCAGCAGCTTACACGGGCCAGGGACTAACTATGGCTACACCTTC,CASSLHGPGTNYGYTF
.,.,TRBV11-1,TRBJ1-4,14,TGTGCCAGCAGCTTAGTACTCGAGAGTGAAAAACTGTTTTTT,CASSLVLESEKLFF